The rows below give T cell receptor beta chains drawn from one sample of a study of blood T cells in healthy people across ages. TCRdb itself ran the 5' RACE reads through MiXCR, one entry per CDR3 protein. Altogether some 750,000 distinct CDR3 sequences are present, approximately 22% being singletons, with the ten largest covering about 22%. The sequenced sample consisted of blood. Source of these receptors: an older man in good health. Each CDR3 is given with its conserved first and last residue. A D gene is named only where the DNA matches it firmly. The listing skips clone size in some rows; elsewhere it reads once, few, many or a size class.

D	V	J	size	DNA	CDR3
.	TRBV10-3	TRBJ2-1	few	TGTGCCATCAGTGCGAACGGGGTAGAGCAGTTCTTC	CAISANGVEQFF
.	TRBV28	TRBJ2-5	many	TGTGCCAGCGGAAGAGAGACCCAGTACTTC	CASGRETQYF
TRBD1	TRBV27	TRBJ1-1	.	TGTGCCAGCAGTCCTACAGGGGGCTTCTGGAACACTGAAGCTTTCTTT	CASSPTGGFWNTEAFF
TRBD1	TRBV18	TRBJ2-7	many	TGTGCCAGCTCACCACGGACAGGGCAGGACGAGCAGTACTTC	CASSPRTGQDEQYF
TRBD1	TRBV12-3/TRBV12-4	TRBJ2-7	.	TGTGCCAGCAGTCAATACAGGGGGGATAGCTCCTACGAGCAGTACTTC	CASSQYRGDSSYEQYF
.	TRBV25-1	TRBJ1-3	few	TGTGCCAGCAGTGTGGGTTACTCTGGAAGCACCATATATTTT	CASSVGYSGSTIYF
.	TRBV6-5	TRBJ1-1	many	TGTGCCAGCAGCCCAACTAGGAGGGAGGGAGCTTTCTTT	CASSPTRREGAFF
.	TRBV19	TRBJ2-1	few	TGTGCCAGTAGTTTTAAGTCCAGGACGGAAAATGAGCAGTTCTTC	CASSFKSRTENEQFF
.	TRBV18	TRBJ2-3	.	TGTGCCAGCTCAGGACTACAGGGACACACAGATACGCAGTATTTT	CASSGLQGHTDTQYF
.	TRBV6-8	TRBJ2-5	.	TGTGCCAGCAGTTACGAATTGGGACAAAGTCAAGAGACCCAGTACTTC	CASSYELGQSQETQYF
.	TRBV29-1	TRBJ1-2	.	TGCAGCGTTGTCCAGGGTGTGTCGAGGAGCTACACCTTC	CSVVQGVSRSYTF
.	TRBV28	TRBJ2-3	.	TGTGCCAGCCAGCAGGTTAGCACAGATACGCAGTATTTT	CASQQVSTDTQYF
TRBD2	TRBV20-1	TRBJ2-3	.	TGCAGTGCTAGAGATAGTGGAGGAGCGGGGGGGCAGATAGATACGCAGTATTTT	CSARDSGGAGGQIDTQYF
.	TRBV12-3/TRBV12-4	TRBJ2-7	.	TGTGCCAGCAGTGACAGTTTCTACGAGCAGTACTTC	CASSDSFYEQYF
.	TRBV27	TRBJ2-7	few	TGTGCCAGCAGTTTAGAGGGGGTACCCTACGAGCAGTACTTC	CASSLEGVPYEQYF